Below are 26 T cell receptor beta chains sequenced from a single sample in a study of blood T cells in healthy people across ages. The use of a sample-barcoded 5' primer and a J-beta primer mix characterized a second PCR of about 7 to 12 cycles. MiXCR, applied by TCRdb to the 5' RACE reads, yields one record per CDR3 protein. The data contain around 790,000 distinct CDR3 sequences, 40% to 50% of them singletons. What was sequenced was blood. All receptors come from a man aged 60 to 75 in good health.

This clonotype was detected a few times. The chain recombines TRBV4-3 with TRBJ2-5; either TRBD1 or TRBD2 may fit D (5 bases each). The germline V gene has CDR1 LGHNA and CDR2 YSLEER. V lost 1 base and J lost 1, with 16 bases in between. This CDR3 is built from 17 residues. Here the CDR3 reads CASSQGGIGTGQETQYF. The DNA for the CDR3 is TGCGCCAGCAGCCAAGGGGGGATTGGCACAGGCCAAGAGACCCAGTACTTC.

CDR3 DNA sequence: TGTGCCAGCAGCCAAGGGGACACCAACTACGAGCAGTACTTC. It codes for CASSQGDTNYEQYF. The chain links TRBV3-1 to TRBJ2-7, with D maybe TRBD1 (6 bases). CDR1 LGHDT and CDR2 YNNKEL come from the germline V gene (reference sequence). V lost 1 base to trimming and J lost 3 bases, with 10 bases between them. This CDR3 spans 14 amino acids.

This chain connects TRBV2 to TRBJ2-1, with 12 bases fitting TRBD1. The V segment lost 6 bases and the J segment 6 bases; nucleotides outside the gene matches: 6. Per the germline V gene, CDR1 is SNHLY and CDR2 is FYNNEI. The length of the CDR3 is 15 residues. CDR3 sequence (DNA): TGTGCCAGCAGAGGGGACAGGGGGCCTTCCAATGAGCAGTTCTTC. Protein product: CASRGDRGPSNEQFF.

As to this clonotype: A read error may produce the germline difference seen at one junction end. The chain carries TRBV7-2 and TRBJ1-2, with TRBD1 matching 10 bases. CDR1 is SGHTA and CDR2 is FQGNSA in the germline V gene. CDR3 length equals 15 residues. The CDR3 DNA is TGTGCCGGCAGCTCGGGACAGGGGCTCCCGGATGGCTACACCTTC. Its protein product is CAGSSGQGLPDGYTF. The full variable domain, its missing parts supplied by reference TRBV7-2 and TRBJ1-2, is GAGVSQSPSNKVTEKGKDVELRCDPISGHTALYWYRQSLGQGLEFLIYFQGNSAPDKSGLPSDRFSAERTGGSVSTLTIQRTQQEDSAVYLCAGSSGQGLPDGYTFGSGTRLTVV.

CDR3 amino acids: CASKPTSGGNLMKQFF. CDR3 in DNA: TGTGCCAGCAAACCTACTAGCGGGGGCAACCTAATGAAGCAGTTCTTC. The rearrangement uses TRBV6-2 or TRBV6-3 and TRBJ2-1; 11 bases align to TRBD2. In germline, CDR1 is MNHEY, CDR2 SVGEGT. This CDR3 is 16 amino acids long. V was pared by 7 bases and J by 11 bases, with 16 bases of the junction left unmatched.

This clonotype showed up just a few times. This chain joins TRBV12-3 or TRBV12-4 and TRBJ2-6; the match to TRBD1 covers 7 bases. The CDR3 loop spans 17 amino acids. V lost 5 bases and J lost 3; bases outside the gene matches: 10. The CDR3 region is CASSATLDRVGANVLTF. The DNA of the CDR3 is TGTGCCAGCAGTGCAACATTAGACAGGGTTGGGGCCAACGTCCTGACTTTC.

At least ten counts were recorded for this clonotype. The rearrangement links TRBV7-9 to TRBJ1-4; TRBD1 is a possible D gene (6 bases). Germline V lookup: CDR1 SEHNR, CDR2 FQNEAQ (reference sequence). The CDR3 has 14 amino acids. V shed 1 base and J shed 10 bases, with 13 bases lying between them. CDR3 nucleotides: TGTGCCAGCAGCTTAGGGACAGCCGGTGGAAAACTGTTTTTT. As protein: CASSLGTAGGKLFF.

The gene calls are TRBV6-6 and TRBJ1-1, with D tentatively TRBD1 (5 bases). CDR3 length equals 13 residues. With 2 bases removed from V and 3 bases from J, the gap between germline ends came to 7 bases. Per the germline V gene, CDR1 is MNHNY and CDR2 is SVGAGI (reference sequence). The CDR3 sequence: CASSYGRDTEAFF. The CDR3, as DNA: TGTGCCAGCAGTTACGGCAGGGACACTGAAGCTTTCTTT.

This chain uses TRBV5-5 with TRBJ2-1, with 16 bases fitting TRBD2. The CDR3 runs 16 residues. The V segment lost 4 bases and the J segment 10 bases; nucleotides outside the gene matches: 8. Germline V CDR1 and CDR2: SGHKS, YYEKEE (reference sequence). The CDR3 DNA follows: TGTGCCAGCAGCAGACCGGGACTAGCGGGGGGGCACGAGCAGTTCTTC. This encodes CASSRPGLAGGHEQFF.

This clonotype showed up just a few times. The chain is built from TRBV2 and TRBJ1-5, with D uncertain. V was cut by 5 bases and J by 4 bases, with 9 bases left in between. Germline CDR1 is SNHLY and CDR2 is FYNNEI. CDR3 length: 13 residues. The CDR3 is CASSSNGNQPQHF. CDR3 DNA sequence: TGTGCCAGCAGTAGTAACGGAAATCAGCCCCAGCATTTT.

The gene calls are TRBV18 and TRBJ2-7, with D unresolved. The CDR3 runs 14 residues. The V end lost 2 bases, the J end lost 7 bases, and 15 bases lay between the germline ends. Germline V gives CDR1 KGHSH, CDR2 LQKENI. CDR3 sequence: CASSPGQSYNEQYF. CDR3 in DNA: TGTGCCAGCTCACCAGGGCAGTCCTACAATGAGCAGTACTTC.

This chain connects TRBV12-3 or TRBV12-4 to TRBJ1-2; TRBD1 matches at 7 bases. There are 11 residues in the CDR3. The V segment lost 10 bases and the J segment 6 bases; nucleotides outside the gene matches: 5. CDR3 in amino acids: CATQTGNGYTF. The CDR3 nucleotides read TGTGCCACACAGACAGGGAATGGCTACACCTTC.

This chain links TRBV7-9 with TRBJ1-2; D call uncertain. CDR1 and CDR2 from the germline V gene are SEHNR and FQNEAQ (reference sequence). The CDR3 extends over 12 amino acids. V lost 3 bases and J lost 8, with 10 bases in between. CDR3 loop: CASSLVSLGYTF. CDR3 nucleotides: TGTGCCAGCAGCTTGGTTAGCTTGGGCTACACCTTC.

This clonotype appeared a few times. This chain connects TRBV20-1 to TRBJ2-1; the D gene is possibly TRBD2 (5 bases). The CDR3 covers 12 residues. Germline lookup yields CDR1 DFQATT and CDR2 SNEGSKA (reference sequence). Trimming removed 5 bases at V and 4 bases at J, with 9 bases between. Here the CDR3 DNA reads TGCAGTGCTCCCGGACTTTACAATGAGCAGTTCTTC. The encoded protein is CSAPGLYNEQFF.

There are many counts of this clonotype. The CDR3 loop is CASSERSGANVLTF. In DNA form, the CDR3 reads TGTGCCAGCAGTGAAAGATCTGGGGCCAACGTCCTGACTTTC. The chain couples TRBV6-1 to TRBJ2-6; D remains unclear. The germline V and J ends were trimmed by 2 bases and 1 base, with 3 bases remaining between them. The CDR3 contains 14 residues. Germline V CDR1 and CDR2: MNHNS, SASEGT.

The sample holds a few counts of this clonotype. This chain uses TRBV6-5 with TRBJ2-5; D could derive from TRBD1 or TRBD2 (6 bases each). CDR1 and CDR2 from the germline V gene are MNHEY and SVGAGI. This CDR3 region has 13 residues. Trimming cost V 0 bases and J 11 bases, with 13 bases left between them. The chain's CDR3 is CASSYSGGREQYF. The CDR3 DNA reads TGTGCCAGCAGTTACTCGGGGGGCAGGGAGCAGTACTTC.

The chain couples TRBV15 to TRBJ2-3; D possibly corresponds to TRBD1 (5 bases). V lost 0 bases, J lost 5 bases, and 12 bases lay in between. Looked up from germline, CDR1 is LNHNV and CDR2 is YYDKDF (reference sequence). This CDR3 has 15 residues. In nucleotides, the CDR3 is TGTGCCACCAGCAGAGAGGGCACAGGACGAGATACGCAGTATTTT. This encodes CATSREGTGRDTQYF.

Details on this clonotype: A read error may produce the germline difference seen at one junction end. This chain uses TRBV4-3 with TRBJ2-2, with 11 bases identical to TRBD2. The CDR3 runs to 18 residues. Germline V gene data show CDR1 as LGHNA and CDR2 as YSLEER. CDR3 protein: CASSPELPIAGGPGELFF. CDR3 in DNA: TGCGCCAGCAGCCCAGAGCTTCCCATAGCGGGGGGGCCCGGGGAACTGTTTTTT.

The genes are TRBV12-3 or TRBV12-4 and TRBJ2-7; D gene unclear. V shed 6 bases and J shed 7 bases, with 13 bases lying between them. This CDR3 contains 12 residues. This CDR3 is CASRNTRREQYF. The CDR3 DNA is TGTGCCAGCAGAAATACACGGCGAGAGCAGTACTTC.

This chain uses TRBV18 with TRBJ1-1, with D possibly being TRBD1 (5 bases). This CDR3 spans 15 amino acids. The V end was cut by 6 bases, the J end by 1 base, with 15 bases between. Per the germline V gene, CDR1 is KGHSH and CDR2 is LQKENI. The CDR3 protein is CASSRGLAGNTEAFF. The DNA for the CDR3 is TGTGCCAGCTCCCGGGGACTAGCGGGGAACACTGAAGCTTTCTTT.

V is TRBV2 and J is TRBJ2-1; D possibly uses TRBD1 or TRBD2 (5 bases each). This CDR3 has 14 amino acids. CDR1 and CDR2 (germline): SNHLY, FYNNEI. The V end was cut by 7 bases, the J end by 5 bases, with 15 bases between. This CDR3 reads CASNPGTKNNEQFF. DNA of the CDR3: TGTGCCAGCAACCCCGGGACGAAAAACAATGAGCAGTTCTTC.

V gene TRBV4-1 combines with J gene TRBJ2-3; 7 nucleotides agree with TRBD1. Trimming took 8 bases from V and 0 from J; bases not matched to a gene: 8. Germline-derived CDR1 and CDR2 are MGHRA and YSYEKL. The CDR3 length is 15 residues. The CDR3 DNA sequence: TGCGCCAGCCAGGACCCGGACAGGAGCACAGATACGCAGTATTTT. Protein: CASQDPDRSTDTQYF.

This clonotype was seen a handful of times. The chain employs TRBV7-3 and TRBJ2-1; TRBD1 aligns across 9 bases. From germline, CDR1 is SGHTA and CDR2 FQGTGA. V was pared by 5 bases and J by 10 bases, with 15 bases of the junction left unmatched. The length of the CDR3 is 16 residues. CDR3 bases: TGTGCCAGCAGCCGGACCCACAGGGGGCTAAGAGTAGAGCAGTTCTTC. Amino acids: CASSRTHRGLRVEQFF.

In its sample, this clonotype was seen many times. The CDR3: CASSGLQLAGGPREQYF. For the CDR3, the DNA is TGTGCCAGCAGTGGACTCCAACTAGCGGGGGGGCCTCGCGAGCAGTACTTC. This chain links TRBV25-1 with TRBJ2-7, with 13 positions matching TRBD2. With V trimmed by 4 bases and J by 6 bases, 12 bases remained unmatched. Germline V CDR1 and CDR2: MGHDK, SYGVNS. The CDR3 has 17 residues.

This rearrangement joins TRBV20-1 to TRBJ1-2; TRBD1 matches 7 bases. CDR3 size: 13 residues. Unmatched junction bases numbered 6, after V lost 3 bases and J lost 5 bases. CDR1 is DFQATT, CDR2 SNEGSKA, per germline (reference sequence). The CDR3 loop reads CSARLGGAYGYTF. CDR3 in DNA: TGCAGTGCTAGGTTAGGGGGCGCTTATGGCTACACCTTC.

In its sample, this clonotype was seen a few times. The chain is built from TRBV14 and TRBJ2-3, with D maybe TRBD2 (7 bases). Germline V gives CDR1 SGHDN, CDR2 FVKESK. The CDR3 length is 14 residues. V was clipped by 7 bases and J by 6 bases, with 17 bases between them. The CDR3 protein is CASTRGGGFDTQYF. DNA of the CDR3: TGTGCCAGCACCAGGGGCGGGGGTTTCGATACGCAGTATTTT.